The 2 T cell receptor beta chains listed next were all sequenced from one sample in a study of blood T cell repertoires in COVID-19. The method was immunoSEQ multiplex PCR; TCRdb's version includes in-frame clones alone and lacks a portion of them. The sample records over 150,000 clones, around four fifths being singletons. Sample: peripheral blood. Receptors were obtained from a woman of 80 years or more with acute or convalescent COVID-19.

The chain carries TRBV5-1 and TRBJ1-5; D is perhaps TRBD1 (5 bases). CDR1 SGHRS and CDR2 YFSETQ come from the germline V gene. The ends were cut back, 2 bases at V and 7 bases at J, with 13 bases in the middle. The CDR3 is 14 amino acids. CDR3 protein: CASSFGGIEQPQHF. The CDR3 region has the DNA TGCGCCAGCAGCTTCGGGGGAATCGAGCAGCCCCAGCATTTT.

The chain links TRBV18 to TRBJ1-1, with D hard to call. Trimming cost V 5 bases and J 1 base, with 11 bases left between them. CDR1 is KGHSH and CDR2 is LQKENI in the germline V gene. CDR3 length equals 14 residues. The CDR3 region is CASSTDPGNTEAFF. The CDR3, as DNA: TGTGCCAGCTCAACAGACCCCGGGAACACTGAAGCTTTCTTT.